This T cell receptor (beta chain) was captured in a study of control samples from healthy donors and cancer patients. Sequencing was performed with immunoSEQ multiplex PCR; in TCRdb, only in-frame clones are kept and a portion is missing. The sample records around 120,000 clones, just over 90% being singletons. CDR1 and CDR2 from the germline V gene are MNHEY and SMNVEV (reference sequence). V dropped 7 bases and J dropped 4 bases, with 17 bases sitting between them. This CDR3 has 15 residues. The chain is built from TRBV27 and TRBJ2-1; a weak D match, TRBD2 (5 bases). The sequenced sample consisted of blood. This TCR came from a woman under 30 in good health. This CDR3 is CASKEASRRYNEQFF. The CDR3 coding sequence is TGTGCCAGCAAGGAGGCTAGCAGGAGATACAATGAGCAGTTCTTC.